A single sample is the source of the 20 T cell receptor beta chains below, sequenced in a study of metastatic and nonmetastatic thyroid tumors. Prior to thyroid surgery, none of the patients had received any treatment. TCRdb ran MiXCR on the PCR reads. The data show roughly 18,000 clones, approximately 28% seen once. Specimen: tumor tissue. The receptors stem from a male donor with papillary thyroid cancer or a benign thyroid nodule (not recorded which). Some clones in this sample may be carry-over from other donors' samples.

This clone counts as medium-sized. This chain links TRBV7-9 with TRBJ2-7; D gene unclear. The germline gives CDR1 SEHNR, CDR2 FQNEAQ (reference sequence). Trimming removed 1 base from V and 4 bases from J, with 2 bases in between. The CDR3 has 11 residues. The CDR3 loop reads CASSLVYEQYF. Written as DNA, the CDR3 is TGTGCCAGCAGCTTAGTTTACGAGCAGTACTTC.

This chain uses TRBV3-1 with TRBJ2-2; no clear D gene. The CDR3 consists of 13 residues. Looked up from germline, CDR1 is LGHDT and CDR2 is YNNKEL (reference sequence). V lost 4 bases and J 0 bases, leaving 3 bases between the germline ends. As DNA, the CDR3 is TGTGCCAGCAGCCCATCGAACACCGGGGAGCTGTTTTTT. Translating it yields CASSPSNTGELFF.

CDR3 loop: CASSFDRGCEQYF. The CDR3 DNA is TGTGCCAGCAGCTTCGACAGGGGCTGCGAGCAGTACTTC. The V gene is TRBV7-3, the J gene TRBJ2-7, with 8 bases lining up with TRBD1. The V gene's germline CDR1 is SGHTA and CDR2 FQGTGA. Losses at the gene ends were 3 bases for V and 6 bases for J; bases not matched to a gene: 4. The CDR3 extends over 13 amino acids.

This clone has at least ten counts. The V gene is TRBV2, the J gene TRBJ2-3; D ambiguous. CDR1 is SNHLY and CDR2 is FYNNEI in the germline V gene. Trimming removed 6 bases at V and 6 bases at J, with 13 bases between. The CDR3 has 13 amino acids. The CDR3 nucleotides read TGTGCCAGCAGCCTTTCAGCTCGGGATACGCAGTATTTT. Translation gives CASSLSARDTQYF.

The sample holds a few counts of this clone. This sequence joins TRBV12-3 or TRBV12-4 and TRBJ2-3; 11 positions match TRBD2. The CDR3 totals 16 residues. V trimming: 6 bases; J trimming: 1 base; junction bases outside the gene matches: 6. The CDR3: CASRSTSGVGTDTQYF. In DNA, the CDR3 is TGTGCCAGCAGATCGACTAGCGGGGTGGGCACAGATACGCAGTATTTT.

The chain is built from TRBV30 and TRBJ2-3; D remains unclear. CDR1 is GTSNPN, CDR2 SVGIG, per germline (reference sequence). The CDR3 contains 11 residues. V lost 4 bases to trimming and J lost 5 bases, with 7 bases between them. This CDR3 reads CAWNQKDTQYF. The CDR3 DNA follows: TGTGCCTGGAACCAGAAAGATACGCAGTATTTT.

This clone was detected ten times or more. V is TRBV6-1 and J is TRBJ2-5; TRBD2 agrees at 15 bases. This CDR3 comprises 16 residues. Germline assignment: CDR1 MNHNS and CDR2 SASEGT. V was clipped by 4 bases and J by 4 bases; unmatched bases: 4. The CDR3 loop is CASSAGLAGGGETQYF. DNA for the CDR3: TGTGCCAGCAGTGCGGGACTAGCGGGGGGAGGAGAGACCCAGTACTTC.

This clone was recorded many times. One base away lies a much larger clone, so this may be a sequencing read error. The same CDR3 arises from other DNA sequences in this sample as well. The gene calls are TRBV3-1 and TRBJ1-2; D is perhaps TRBD1 (6 bases). V was pared by 1 base and J by 0 bases, with 15 bases between. Germline V lookup: CDR1 LGHDT, CDR2 YNNKEL (reference sequence). The length of the CDR3 is 17 residues. CDR3 sequence (DNA): TGTGCCAGCAGCCAAGCTGCCAGGGGTACTACTAACTATGGCTACACCTTC. Amino acid sequence: CASSQAARGTTNYGYTF. Full variable domain (missing parts from reference TRBV3-1 and TRBJ1-2): DTAVSQTPKYLVTQMGNDKSIKCEQNLGHDTMYWYKQDSKKFLKIMFSYNNKELIINETVPNRFSPKSPDKAHLNLHINSLELGDSAVYFCASSQAARGTTNYGYTFGSGTRLTVV.

Of note for this clone: Other DNA variants within this sample encode the same CDR3. The genes are TRBV6-2 or TRBV6-3 and TRBJ1-1; D not resolved. The CDR3 contains 15 residues. The V and J ends lost 4 bases and 1 base respectively, with 13 bases between them. Per the germline V gene, CDR1 is MNHEY and CDR2 is SVGEGT. Written as DNA, the CDR3 is TGTGCCAGCAGTTCTGAGGTACTGCCGAACACTGAAGCTTTCTTT. As protein: CASSSEVLPNTEAFF.

This chain links TRBV11-3 with TRBJ2-5; D might be TRBD1 (6 bases). The CDR3 is made up of 15 amino acids. V was clipped by 5 bases and J by 5 bases, with 18 bases between them. The germline V gene has CDR1 SGHNT and CDR2 YENEEA. Written as DNA, the CDR3 is TGTGCCAGCAGCATAGCTTGGACAGACCGCGAGACCCAGTACTTC. The encoded protein is CASSIAWTDRETQYF.

This clone was detected ten times or more. A much larger clonotype is one base distant, so this may be a read error. The CDR3 carries no conserved terminal phenylalanine or tryptophan, so it likely arises from a read error. The chain is built from TRBV12-3 or TRBV12-4 and TRBJ1-2, with D uncertain. The V and J ends lost 3 bases and 8 bases respectively, with 7 bases between them. The CDR3 sequence is 11 residues long. The CDR3 sequence is CASSLVGGYTS. CDR3 coding DNA: TGTGCCAGCAGTTTGGTAGGAGGCTACACCTCC.

This chain links TRBV20-1 with TRBJ2-7, with TRBD2 matching over 12 bases. The V and J ends lost 5 bases and 0 bases, in that order; junction bases with no gene match: 14. Germline V gene lookup returns CDR1 DFQATT and CDR2 SNEGSKA (reference sequence). The CDR3 spans 18 residues. CDR3 loop: CSAPHPGLAGRLSYEQYF. For the CDR3, the DNA is TGCAGTGCTCCACACCCGGGACTAGCGGGCCGACTCTCCTACGAGCAGTACTTC.

This clone is medium-sized in the sample. The V call is TRBV5-1, the J call TRBJ2-1; 7 bases are shared with TRBD1. This CDR3 has 12 amino acids. V trimming: 1 base; J trimming: 10 bases; junction bases outside the gene matches: 2. The germline V gene has CDR1 SGHRS and CDR2 YFSETQ. CDR3 residues: CASSLRGLEQFF. DNA of the CDR3: TGCGCCAGCAGCTTGAGGGGGCTAGAGCAGTTCTTC.

J is TRBJ2-7 and V is TRBV5-6; D is uncertain. The CDR3 runs to 13 residues. V dropped 4 bases and J dropped 2 bases, with 10 bases sitting between them. Germline assignment: CDR1 SGHDT and CDR2 YYEEEE. This CDR3 reads CASSTGPTYEQYF. The CDR3 DNA reads as TGTGCCAGCAGCACCGGACCCACCTACGAGCAGTACTTC.

The table lists this clone with a few counts. One junction end disagrees with the germline gene, perhaps due to a read error. This sample also contains other DNA sequences that code for the same CDR3. The rearrangement uses TRBV6-1 and TRBJ2-7; 9 positions match TRBD2. The CDR3 is 15 residues long. Germline values: CDR1 MNHNS, CDR2 SASEGT. CDR3 sequence: CASSVETSGSYEQYF. The CDR3 DNA sequence: TGCGCCAGCAGTGTAGAGACTAGCGGTTCCTACGAGCAGTACTTC.

This clone has ten or more counts. The chain couples TRBV6-6 to TRBJ2-1; 9 nucleotides match TRBD1. Germline CDR1 reads MNHNY; CDR2 reads SVGAGI (reference sequence). The ends lost 0 bases at V and 8 bases at J; junction bases unmatched: 11. The CDR3 consists of 17 residues. The CDR3 sequence: CASSYSRRTGDRDEQFF. The CDR3 DNA reads as TGTGCCAGCAGTTACTCCCGAAGGACAGGGGATCGGGATGAGCAGTTCTTC.

This clone was seen only a few times. This may be a read error, as it is one base from a much larger clone. The chain employs TRBV4-1 and TRBJ2-1, with D maybe TRBD1 (6 bases). CDR1 and CDR2 (germline): MGHRA, YSYEKL. The CDR3 covers 14 residues. This chain's CDR3 is CASSRQGQYNGQFF. Here the CDR3 DNA reads TGCGCCAGCAGCCGCCAGGGGCAATACAATGGGCAGTTCTTC.

This clone has just a few counts. This sequence joins TRBV28 and TRBJ1-1; D might be TRBD1 (5 bases). Trimming took off 7 bases at V and 0 bases at J, with 9 bases between the two ends. The CDR3 runs to 13 residues. The germline V gene encodes CDR1 MDHEN and CDR2 SYDVKM. The CDR3 sequence: CASIGQLNTEAFF. CDR3 in DNA: TGTGCCAGCATCGGACAATTGAACACTGAAGCTTTCTTT. The full variable domain, in which reference TRBV28 and TRBJ1-1 provide the parts outside the CDR3, is DVKVTQSSRYLVKRTGEKVFLECVQDMDHENMFWYRQDPGLGLRLIYFSYDVKMKEKGDIPEGYSVSREKKERFSLILESASTNQTSMYLCASIGQLNTEAFFGQGTRLTVV.

V and J are TRBV5-8 and TRBJ1-5, with D perhaps matching TRBD1 (6 bases). The CDR3 has 15 amino acids. The V gene lost 0 bases and the J gene lost 1 base, with 8 bases spanning the gap. Germline V gene lookup returns CDR1 SGHTS and CDR2 YDEGEE. The CDR3 loop reads CASSLVRGSNQPQHF. CDR3 bases: TGTGCCAGCAGCTTGGTTAGGGGGAGCAATCAGCCCCAGCATTTT.

This clone was observed many times. The V and J genes are TRBV2 and TRBJ1-5, with a possible D match to TRBD1 (5 bases). Germline CDR1 reads SNHLY; CDR2 reads FYNNEI. The V gene lost 1 base and the J gene lost 7 bases, with 11 bases spanning the gap. This CDR3 has 14 amino acids. The CDR3 reads CASSEGEGRQPQHF. CDR3 DNA: TGTGCCAGCAGTGAAGGCGAGGGGAGGCAGCCCCAGCATTTT.